Shown below are 24 T cell receptor beta chains from a single sample sequenced in a study of CD8 T cells in Susac syndrome. The RNA, about 0.5 to 1 ug, was put through reverse transcription using random hexamers. In TCRdb, the immunoSEQ multiplex PCR reads were re-called with MiXCR into one record per CDR3 protein. Among about 190,000 distinct CDR3 sequences listed, approximately 96% were seen once. Sequencing used CD4+ T cells from PBMCs. The origin of the receptors is a human donor with Susac syndrome.

The J gene is TRBJ1-2, the V gene TRBV12-3 or TRBV12-4; D not certain. The CDR3 is made up of 16 amino acids. V was pared by 2 bases and J by 0 bases, with 13 bases between. CDR3 sequence reads: CASSLSVRIPNYGYTF. CDR3 coding DNA: TGTGCCAGCAGTTTATCCGTGAGGATTCCTAACTATGGCTACACCTTC.

V and J are TRBV7-2 and TRBJ2-7; 9 nucleotides agree with TRBD2. CDR1 and CDR2 from the germline V gene are SGHTA and FQGNSA. The CDR3 sequence is 14 residues long. With V trimmed by 4 bases and J by 2 bases, 3 bases remained unmatched. The DNA of the CDR3 is TGTGCCAGCAGCTCAGCGGGGGGCCCCTACGAGCAGTACTTC. As protein: CASSSAGGPYEQYF.

The rearrangement uses TRBV11-1 and TRBJ2-7; D is perhaps TRBD1 (6 bases). V lost 5 bases, J lost 5 bases, and 16 bases lay in between. The CDR3 covers 14 residues. CDR1 is SGHAT and CDR2 is FQDESV in the germline V gene (reference sequence). In nucleotides, the CDR3 is TGTGCCAGCAGCCTATGGAGGCAGGGGAACGAGCAGTACTTC. Protein sequence: CASSLWRQGNEQYF.

The chain uses TRBV14 and TRBJ2-7; 8 nucleotides agree with TRBD1. V shed 4 bases and J 6 bases; nucleotides not matched to a gene: 20. Per the germline V gene, CDR1 is SGHDN and CDR2 is FVKESK. The CDR3 is 18 amino acids. The CDR3 DNA sequence: TGTGCCAGCAGCCCGCAAGAAATGGTGCAGGGGGCAGGCCTCGAGCAGTACTTC. It yields the protein CASSPQEMVQGAGLEQYF.

The chain links TRBV29-1 to TRBJ2-7; 9 nucleotides align to TRBD2. This CDR3 is built from 14 residues. V lost 3 bases to trimming and J lost 6 bases; unmatched junction nucleotides: 9. CDR1 is SQVTM, CDR2 ANQGSEA, per germline. The CDR3 nucleotides read TGCAGCGTTGATCCTAGCGGGGCCCATGGCGAGCAGTACTTC. This sequence encodes CSVDPSGAHGEQYF.

The rearrangement links TRBV20-1 to TRBJ1-1; 8 bases match TRBD1. V was clipped by 1 base and J by 5 bases; unmatched bases: 12. Germline assignment: CDR1 DFQATT and CDR2 SNEGSKA (reference sequence). CDR3 size: 16 residues. In DNA, the CDR3 is TGCAGTGCTAGAGGAGACAGGGGAAGCGGGCGGACTGAAGCTTTCTTT. Protein sequence: CSARGDRGSGRTEAFF.

The chain employs TRBV9 and TRBJ1-5, with 9 bases aligning to TRBD1. CDR1 and CDR2 (germline): SGDLS, YYNGEE. Unmatched junction bases numbered 3, after V lost 4 bases and J lost 1 base. This CDR3 has 15 amino acids. The CDR3 loop reads CASSTGGRSNQPQHF. The CDR3 DNA follows: TGTGCCAGCAGCACAGGGGGCAGAAGCAATCAGCCCCAGCATTTT.

The chain couples TRBV30 to TRBJ2-5; 12 bases agree with TRBD1. The germline CDR1 and CDR2 sequences are GTSNPN and SVGIG (reference sequence). This CDR3 has 16 residues. Germline trimming cut 4 bases from V and 5 bases from J; bases unmatched to any gene: 11. The CDR3 bases are TGTGCCTGGATTCCACTCCGGGACAGGGGGCTGGAGACCCAGTACTTC. This sequence encodes CAWIPLRDRGLETQYF.

The J gene is TRBJ2-1, the V gene TRBV2; 11 nucleotides agree with TRBD2. In germline, CDR1 is SNHLY, CDR2 FYNNEI. The V gene end was trimmed by 8 bases and the J gene end by 4 bases; junction bases not matched to a gene: 7. The CDR3 extends over 15 amino acids. CDR3 loop: CASGRLAGSYNEQFF. In nucleotides, the CDR3 is TGTGCCAGCGGGAGACTAGCGGGGTCATACAATGAGCAGTTCTTC. Complete variable domain (other parts from reference TRBV2 and TRBJ2-1): EPEVTQTPSHQVTQMGQEVILRCVPISNHLYFYWYRQILGQKVEFLVSFYNNEISEKSEIFDDQFSVERPDGSNFTLKIRSTKLEDSAMYFCASGRLAGSYNEQFFGPGTRLTVL.

This chain uses TRBV27 with TRBJ1-2, with 8 bases identical to TRBD1. CDR1 and CDR2 from the germline V gene are MNHEY and SMNVEV (reference sequence). The CDR3 has 15 amino acids. V dropped 6 bases and J dropped 4; count of bases not matched to a gene: 10. CDR3 in amino acids: CASSPGTGAGYGYTF. The CDR3 DNA reads TGTGCCAGCAGCCCCGGGACAGGTGCCGGCTATGGCTACACCTTC.

In this sample, this clonotype turned up once. The J gene is TRBJ2-7, the V gene TRBV11-1, with 8 bases that match TRBD2. V lost 5 bases, J lost 2 bases, and 5 bases stayed unmatched. This CDR3 is built from 14 residues. CDR1 is SGHAT and CDR2 is FQDESV in the germline V gene (reference sequence). CDR3 coding DNA: TGTGCCAGCAGCCAACGGGGGGGCCCCTACGAGCAGTACTTC. Translated, it gives CASSQRGGPYEQYF.

As for this clonotype: One junction end disagrees with the germline gene, perhaps due to a read error. The J gene is TRBJ1-5, the V gene TRBV7-2; TRBD1 might be the D (5 bases). There are 14 residues in the CDR3. Germline assignment: CDR1 SGHTA and CDR2 FQGNSA. The CDR3 region is CASSLDRGDQPQHF. CDR3 bases: TGTGCCAGCAGTTTAGACAGAGGGGATCAGCCCCAGCATTTT.

This chain joins TRBV9 and TRBJ1-1; no definite D call. From germline, CDR1 is SGDLS and CDR2 YYNGEE. The CDR3 is made up of 14 amino acids. Trimming shortened V by 1 base and J by 3 bases, and 10 bases separated the two germline ends. The CDR3 here is CASSVQTEYTEAFF. Here the CDR3 DNA reads TGTGCCAGCAGCGTACAGACGGAATACACTGAAGCTTTCTTT. Using reference TRBV9 and TRBJ1-1 for the parts outside the CDR3, the full variable domain is DSGVTQTPKHLITATGQRVTLRCSPRSGDLSVYWYQQSLDQGLQFLIQYYNGEERAKGNILERFSAQQFPDLHSELNLSSLELGDSALYFCASSVQTEYTEAFFGQGTRLTVV.

The V and J genes are TRBV30 and TRBJ1-4; 10 positions match TRBD1. V lost 2 bases to trimming and J lost 0 bases; unmatched junction nucleotides: 6. Germline V gives CDR1 GTSNPN, CDR2 SVGIG (reference sequence). The length of the CDR3 is 17 residues. The DNA for the CDR3 is TGTGCCTGGAGTCGGGACAGGGGTTTTGCAACTAATGAAAAACTGTTTTTT. Its protein is CAWSRDRGFATNEKLFF. Drawing the rest from reference TRBV30 and TRBJ1-4, the complete variable domain is SQTIHQWPATLVQPVGSPLSLECTVEGTSNPNLYWYRQAAGRGLQLLFYSVGIGQISSEVPQNLSASRPQDRQFILSSKKLLLSDSGFYLCAWSRDRGFATNEKLFFGSGTQLSVL.

The chain uses TRBV11-3 and TRBJ1-1; a weak D match, TRBD1 (5 bases). The CDR3 is 12 residues long. V lost 5 bases to trimming and J lost 7 bases, with 11 bases between them. Germline V CDR1 and CDR2: SGHNT, YENEEA. The CDR3 reads CASSRLGDEAFF. CDR3 nucleotides: TGTGCCAGCAGCCGACTGGGGGATGAAGCTTTCTTT.

The V and J genes are TRBV20-1 and TRBJ2-1; 11 nucleotides line up with TRBD2. Germline V lookup: CDR1 DFQATT, CDR2 SNEGSKA (reference sequence). V was pared by 0 bases and J by 6 bases, with 7 bases of the junction left unmatched. The CDR3 length is 16 residues. The CDR3 region has the DNA TGCAGTGCTAGAGATTTAGCGGGGGGGCGACCCAATGAGCAGTTCTTC. Protein product: CSARDLAGGRPNEQFF.

This rearrangement joins TRBV20-1 to TRBJ2-7; 8 nucleotides line up with TRBD2. The CDR3 has 14 residues. CDR1 is DFQATT, CDR2 SNEGSKA, per germline (reference sequence). V lost 3 bases, J lost 5 bases, and 9 bases stayed unmatched. This chain's CDR3 is CSASRPGGFHEQYF. CDR3 in DNA: TGCAGTGCTAGTCGTCCGGGGGGGTTCCACGAGCAGTACTTC.

This chain connects TRBV9 to TRBJ2-6, with D unresolved. V lost 2 bases to trimming and J lost 0 bases, with 6 bases between them. Germline V lookup: CDR1 SGDLS, CDR2 YYNGEE. This CDR3 region has 15 residues. In nucleotides, the CDR3 is TGTGCCAGCAGCGTCACAGACTCTGGGGCCAACGTCCTGACTTTC. This gives the protein CASSVTDSGANVLTF.

This rearrangement joins TRBV20-1 to TRBJ2-3, with a weak D call TRBD1 (6 bases). CDR3 length: 13 amino acids. CDR1 DFQATT and CDR2 SNEGSKA come from the germline V gene (reference sequence). Trimming shortened V by 4 bases and J by 6 bases, and 14 bases separated the two germline ends. CDR3 protein: CSAMRGGYDTQYF. The CDR3 nucleotides are TGCAGTGCTATGCGTGGGGGCTACGATACGCAGTATTTT.

The rearrangement joins TRBV9 to TRBJ2-1; 9 bases map to TRBD2. Losses at the gene ends were 0 bases for V and 7 bases for J; bases not matched to a gene: 5. CDR1 and CDR2 from the germline V gene are SGDLS and YYNGEE. The CDR3 sequence is 15 residues long. CDR3 coding DNA: TGTGCCAGCAGCGTAGAAGGTAGCGGGGGAAATGAGCAGTTCTTC. Its protein product is CASSVEGSGGNEQFF.

The chain carries TRBV12-3 or TRBV12-4 and TRBJ1-6; TRBD1 matches at 7 bases. The CDR3 is made up of 14 amino acids. Trimming took 4 bases from V and 7 from J; bases not matched to a gene: 4. CDR3 DNA: TGTGCCAGCAGTTCGACAGGGCTAAATTCACCCCTCCACTTT. Amino acids: CASSSTGLNSPLHF.

V and J are TRBV9 and TRBJ2-1; D ambiguous. V dropped 0 bases and J dropped 5 bases, with 15 bases sitting between them. Per the germline V gene, CDR1 is SGDLS and CDR2 is YYNGEE. The CDR3 is made up of 16 amino acids. The DNA for the CDR3 is TGTGCCAGCAGCGTAGAAATTCGGACCGCGGACAATGAGCAGTTCTTC. This sequence encodes CASSVEIRTADNEQFF.

The rearrangement links TRBV7-9 to TRBJ1-2; no clear D gene. Germline V gene data show CDR1 as SEHNR and CDR2 as FQNEAQ (reference sequence). V lost 2 bases to trimming and J lost 4 bases, with 8 bases between them. There are 13 residues in the CDR3. The CDR3: CASSLHGPYGYTF. The CDR3 DNA is TGTGCCAGCAGCTTACACGGCCCCTATGGCTACACCTTC. The complete variable domain, with remaining parts taken from reference TRBV7-9 and TRBJ1-2, reads DTGVSQNPRHKITKRGQNVTFRCDPISEHNRLYWYRQTLGQGPEFLTYFQNEAQLEKSRLLSDRFSAERPKGSFSTLEIQRTEQGDSAMYLCASSLHGPYGYTFGSGTRLTVV.

The chain joins TRBV15 to TRBJ2-5, with a possible D match to TRBD1 (6 bases). Germline loops: CDR1 LNHNV, CDR2 YYDKDF (reference sequence). V was cut by 5 bases and J by 1 base, with 11 bases left in between. The CDR3 has 14 residues. The CDR3 region is CATSPPTGQETQYF. The DNA for the CDR3 is TGTGCCACCAGCCCCCCGACAGGCCAAGAGACCCAGTACTTC.